These 25 T cell receptor beta chains were sequenced from one sample in a study of cytomegalovirus exposure and HLA in healthy donors. 60 Vbeta and 13 Jbeta primers were used in PCR. Clones were sequenced by immunoSEQ multiplex PCR, and TCRdb holds only the in-frame ones, with some missing. With roughly 120,000 clones in the sample, the ten largest clones hold about 2.5%. Sample: PBMCs. These receptors were taken from a man aged 30 to 39 in good health and CMV-seronegative.

The gene calls are TRBV7-8 and TRBJ1-1, with D perhaps TRBD1 (5 bases). Germline V CDR1 and CDR2: SGHVS, FQNEAQ. This CDR3 spans 14 amino acids. Deletions cut 7 bases from V and 2 bases from J, with 14 bases between. The CDR3 loop reads CASTLSGTNTEAFF. In DNA, the CDR3 is TGTGCCAGCACCCTATCGGGGACTAACACTGAAGCTTTCTTT.

The chain joins TRBV27 to TRBJ1-4, with D perhaps TRBD1 (6 bases). Trimming pared 1 base from V and 5 bases from J, leaving 8 bases between. This CDR3 comprises 14 residues. Germline CDR1 reads MNHEY; CDR2 reads SMNVEV (reference sequence). The CDR3 region is CASSLYRENEKLFF. CDR3 nucleotides: TGTGCCAGCAGTTTATACAGGGAAAATGAAAAACTGTTTTTT.

The rearrangement joins TRBV15 to TRBJ1-1; TRBD1 aligns across 9 bases. Germline V gene data show CDR1 as LNHNV and CDR2 as YYDKDF (reference sequence). The ends lost 5 bases at V and 0 bases at J; junction bases unmatched: 7. The CDR3 length is 16 residues. CDR3 bases: TGTGCCACCAGCTTTCTCGGGACAGGGATGAACACTGAAGCTTTCTTT. Translated: CATSFLGTGMNTEAFF.

This chain connects TRBV19 to TRBJ1-6, with D uncertain. CDR3 length: 15 amino acids. The V gene lost 3 bases and the J gene lost 0 bases, with 6 bases spanning the gap. The germline V gene encodes CDR1 LNHDA and CDR2 SQIVND (reference sequence). CDR3 sequence (DNA): TGTGCCAGTAGTATCCAGGTCTCCTATAATTCACCCCTCCACTTT. Translated: CASSIQVSYNSPLHF.

V is TRBV7-9 and J is TRBJ1-5; D ambiguous. Germline V gives CDR1 SEHNR, CDR2 FQNEAQ (reference sequence). The CDR3 covers 14 residues. Trimming removed 3 bases at V and 3 bases at J, with 9 bases between. In nucleotides, the CDR3 is TGTGCCAGCAGCTTCGGTCCGGTCAATCAGCCCCAGCATTTT. This sequence encodes CASSFGPVNQPQHF.

In nucleotides, the CDR3 is TGTGCCAGCTCACCGGGACTAGCGGCCTACGAGCAGTACTTC. Translated: CASSPGLAAYEQYF. The chain is built from TRBV18 and TRBJ2-7; 11 bases are shared with TRBD2. The CDR3 is made up of 14 amino acids. From germline, CDR1 is KGHSH and CDR2 LQKENI. V dropped 3 bases and J dropped 2; count of bases not matched to a gene: 0.

The J gene is TRBJ1-4, the V gene TRBV28; 10 bases agree with TRBD1. The germline CDR1 and CDR2 sequences are MDHEN and SYDVKM. V gave up 5 bases and J gave up 6 bases; unmatched junction bases: 6. The CDR3 covers 15 residues. CDR3 coding DNA: TGTGCCAGCAGTCCTTTGGGACAGGGGTATGAAAAACTGTTTTTT. As protein: CASSPLGQGYEKLFF.

The rearrangement links TRBV5-4 to TRBJ2-1, with 15 nucleotides matching TRBD2. With V trimmed by 2 bases and J by 8 bases, 11 bases remained unmatched. The CDR3 is 18 residues long. The germline V gene encodes CDR1 SGHNT and CDR2 YYREEE (reference sequence). In DNA form, the CDR3 reads TGTGCCAGCAGCTTTGGGGGACTAGCGGGAGGTTTCTTCGATGAGCAGTTCTTC. Protein: CASSFGGLAGGFFDEQFF.

The chain has TRBV5-1 and TRBJ2-1; 11 bases align to TRBD1. CDR3 length: 15 amino acids. CDR1 SGHRS and CDR2 YFSETQ come from the germline V gene. With 4 bases clipped from V and 6 bases from J, the junction kept 6 bases outside the gene matches. CDR3 residues: CASSPGQGGFNEQFF. The CDR3 DNA is TGCGCCAGCAGCCCGGGACAGGGGGGGTTCAATGAGCAGTTCTTC.

CDR3 region: CASSSWTVANYGYTF. For the CDR3, the DNA is TGTGCCAGCAGCTCCTGGACTGTAGCTAACTATGGCTACACCTTC. This chain links TRBV7-9 with TRBJ1-2, with D hard to call. Deletions cut 4 bases from V and 0 bases from J, with 12 bases between. This CDR3 has 15 residues. Germline loops: CDR1 SEHNR, CDR2 FQNEAQ (reference sequence).

V and J are TRBV19 and TRBJ2-1; TRBD2 matches at 10 bases. Germline V gene data show CDR1 as LNHDA and CDR2 as SQIVND (reference sequence). Trimming cost V 5 bases and J 8 bases; bases outside gene matches: 9. CDR3 length: 15 amino acids. CDR3 nucleotide sequence: TGTGCCAGTAGTTTAACTAGCGGGGAAGTGTATGAGCAGTTCTTC. Protein product: CASSLTSGEVYEQFF.

The chain recombines TRBV6-1 with TRBJ2-1, with 7 bases identical to TRBD1. Germline V lookup: CDR1 MNHNS, CDR2 SASEGT. The CDR3 sequence is 15 residues long. V shed 3 bases, J shed 4 bases, and the junction held 6 bases outside the gene matches. In DNA form, the CDR3 reads TGTGCCAGCAGTGAGAGACAGGGTTATTACAATGAGCAGTTCTTC. Translating it yields CASSERQGYYNEQFF.

This chain uses TRBV28 with TRBJ2-7; the match to TRBD1 covers 9 bases. Germline loops: CDR1 MDHEN, CDR2 SYDVKM. The CDR3 sequence is 12 residues long. With V trimmed by 6 bases and J by 7 bases, 4 bases remained unmatched. DNA of the CDR3: TGTGCCAGCAGAACAGGGGGCCGAGAGCAGTACTTC. It is translated as CASRTGGREQYF.

V usage is TRBV14 and J usage is TRBJ1-5; maybe TRBD1 (6 bases). Trimming removed 1 base at V and 2 bases at J, with 18 bases between. This CDR3 spans 18 amino acids. CDR1 SGHDN and CDR2 FVKESK come from the germline V gene. CDR3 DNA: TGTGCCAGCAGCCAAGGGCCTCCGGACAGAGTGTGCAATCAGCCCCAGCATTTT. This encodes CASSQGPPDRVCNQPQHF. Drawing the rest from reference TRBV14 and TRBJ1-5, the complete variable domain is EAGVTQFPSHSVIEKGQTVTLRCDPISGHDNLYWYRRVMGKEIKFLLHFVKESKQDESGMPNNRFLAERTGGTYSTLKVQPAELEDSGVYFCASSQGPPDRVCNQPQHFGDGTRLSIL.

This rearrangement joins TRBV5-6 to TRBJ2-1; 9 nucleotides align to TRBD2. Germline V CDR1 and CDR2: SGHDT, YYEEEE. The CDR3 has 16 amino acids. V was clipped by 4 bases and J by 0 bases; unmatched bases: 5. The CDR3 sequence is CASSLISGSSYNEQFF. DNA of the CDR3: TGTGCCAGCAGCCTAATTAGCGGGAGCTCCTACAATGAGCAGTTCTTC.

The chain couples TRBV6-5 to TRBJ2-7, with D maybe TRBD1 (6 bases). Germline V CDR1 and CDR2: MNHEY, SVGAGI. CDR3 length: 14 residues. Trimming took off 5 bases at V and 2 bases at J, with 13 bases between the two ends. The CDR3 DNA is TGTGCCAGCAGTAGGGACATCGCGGCCTACGAGCAGTACTTC. It yields the protein CASSRDIAAYEQYF.

The chain carries TRBV28 and TRBJ1-6; tentatively, D is TRBD1 (6 bases). CDR1 and CDR2 (germline): MDHEN, SYDVKM. The length of the CDR3 is 14 residues. V dropped 2 bases and J dropped 10 bases, with 12 bases sitting between them. The CDR3, as DNA: TGTGCCAGCAGTTTAACAGGGTCAGGATCACCCCTCCACTTT. Protein: CASSLTGSGSPLHF.

Notes on this clone: At the DNA level, this CDR3 is encoded by other sequences in the same sample as well. The gene calls are TRBV2 and TRBJ1-2; D not resolved. CDR1 is SNHLY and CDR2 is FYNNEI in the germline V gene. This CDR3 contains 15 residues. V lost 0 bases and J 3 bases, leaving 11 bases between the germline ends. Here the CDR3 DNA reads TGTGCCAGCAGTGAAGCCCGAGGGTTGGACTATGGCTACACCTTC. This translates into CASSEARGLDYGYTF.

The rearrangement links TRBV6-1 to TRBJ2-1; 9 nucleotides match TRBD2. Trimming took 1 base from V and 12 from J; bases not matched to a gene: 16. The V gene's germline CDR1 is MNHNS and CDR2 SASEGT. The CDR3 length is 17 residues. CDR3 sequence: CASSEDRLAGTGDGQFF. The CDR3 region has the DNA TGTGCCAGCAGTGAAGATCGTCTAGCGGGGACGGGCGATGGGCAGTTCTTC.

V usage is TRBV29-1 and J usage is TRBJ1-1; D gene ambiguous. Germline lookup yields CDR1 SQVTM and CDR2 ANQGSEA. This CDR3 has 13 amino acids. V was shortened by 5 bases and J by 1 base, with 11 bases between the two germline ends. This CDR3 reads CSVSRTANTEAFF. The DNA of the CDR3 is TGCAGCGTTTCCCGGACTGCGAACACTGAAGCTTTCTTT.

The V call is TRBV28, the J call TRBJ2-2, with D tentatively TRBD2 (5 bases). Trimming removed 8 bases at V and 5 bases at J, with 18 bases between. This CDR3 has 15 amino acids. The germline V gene has CDR1 MDHEN and CDR2 SYDVKM. Here the CDR3 reads CASLKAGTLTGELFF. CDR3 sequence (DNA): TGTGCCAGCCTTAAGGCGGGTACTTTAACCGGGGAGCTGTTTTTT.

As regards this clone: Since no conserved phenylalanine or tryptophan closes the CDR3, a read error is the likely cause. The genes are TRBV29-1 and TRBJ1-1; D is unresolved. Germline assignment: CDR1 SQVTM and CDR2 ANQGSEA. The V and J ends lost 4 bases and 1 base respectively, with 16 bases between them. The CDR3 covers 15 residues. This chain's CDR3 is CSVGRAFGGNTEAFL. In nucleotides, the CDR3 is TGCAGCGTTGGGAGGGCCTTCGGCGGGAACACTGAAGCTTTCCTT.

This chain links TRBV7-8 with TRBJ2-7; 14 positions match TRBD2. V shed 5 bases and J 3 bases; nucleotides not matched to a gene: 15. The CDR3 extends over 19 amino acids. Germline lookup yields CDR1 SGHVS and CDR2 FQNEAQ. This chain's CDR3 is CASSPSEGLAGDRDYEQYF. The DNA of the CDR3 is TGTGCCAGCAGCCCCTCAGAGGGACTAGCGGGAGATAGGGACTACGAGCAGTACTTC.

This chain connects TRBV5-4 to TRBJ1-6, with D unclear. CDR3 size: 13 residues. CDR1 is SGHNT, CDR2 YYREEE, per germline (reference sequence). V gave up 3 bases and J gave up 7 bases, with 8 bases separating them. In DNA form, the CDR3 reads TGTGCCAGCAGCTCTGGGAGGAATTCACCCCTCCACTTT. As protein: CASSSGRNSPLHF.

This chain uses TRBV7-9 with TRBJ1-3, with unresolved D. Germline lookup yields CDR1 SEHNR and CDR2 FQNEAQ (reference sequence). Trimming removed 4 bases from V and 6 bases from J, with 10 bases in between. The CDR3 length is 13 residues. The CDR3 here is CASSSVDSNTIYF. CDR3 nucleotides: TGTGCCAGCAGCTCAGTGGACTCAAACACCATATATTTT.